The 9 T cell receptor beta chains listed next were all sequenced from one sample in a study of spatial heterogeneity in lung cancer. Study outcomes and limitations: How many expanded intratumoral alpha and beta TCRs were present tracked the tumor mutation count, which was a count of nonsynonymous mutations.

The time point: sample taken at primary tumor resection. MiXCR was run by TCRdb on the 5' RACE reads, yielding one entry per CDR3 protein. The sample carries 15,000 to 20,000 distinct CDR3 sequences, more than 5.5% recorded once. No antigens are known for them. The sample in question was lung tumor tissue, obtained at surgery. These receptors originate from a male donor with early-stage non-small cell lung cancer.

Comment on this clonotype: Found in a library prepared for alpha chains, this beta chain is an off-target read, and its abundance has little meaning. The V call is TRBV20-1, the J call TRBJ2-7, with D possibly matching TRBD1 (6 bases). Germline lookup yields CDR1 DFQATT and CDR2 SNEGSKA (reference sequence). With 5 bases removed from V and 5 bases from J, the gap between germline ends came to 16 bases. The CDR3 runs 13 residues. CDR3 nucleotides: TGCAGTGCTCTCCAGGACAGTAAGCACGAGCAGTACTTC. Translated: CSALQDSKHEQYF.

This clonotype came up many times. This beta chain slipped into a library made for alpha chains as a stray read, so its size is not meaningful. The chain couples TRBV5-1 to TRBJ2-7; 7 nucleotides align to TRBD2. The CDR3 totals 15 residues. Germline CDR1 reads SGHRS; CDR2 reads YFSETQ. V lost 0 bases and J lost 5; bases outside the gene matches: 8. CDR3 nucleotides: TGCGCCAGCAGCTTGGCCGGGGGAGGGTGGAACGAGCAGTACTTC. This translates into CASSLAGGGWNEQYF.

This clonotype appeared a single time. A much larger clone lies one base from this, so it may be a read error. Being off target in a library aimed at alpha chains, this beta chain has a size of little meaning. V usage is TRBV9 and J usage is TRBJ2-1; TRBD1 matches at 7 bases. Germline V lookup: CDR1 SGDLS, CDR2 YYNGEE. This CDR3 is built from 16 residues. Losses at the gene ends were 4 bases for V and 3 bases for J; bases not matched to a gene: 10. CDR3 coding DNA: TGTGCCAGCAGCACGACCGACAGGGTCTACTACAATGAGCAGTTCTTC. This translates into CASSTTDRVYYNEQFF.

In this sample, this clonotype turned up many times. This beta chain is off target for a library built for alpha chains, so its abundance means little. V gene TRBV9 combines with J gene TRBJ1-3; D ambiguous. Trimming pared 6 bases from V and 2 bases from J, leaving 3 bases between. There are 11 residues in the CDR3. CDR1 is SGDLS, CDR2 YYNGEE, per germline. In DNA form, the CDR3 reads TGTGCCAGCAAGACTGGAAACACCATATATTTT. Translating it yields CASKTGNTIYF.

Remarks on this clonotype: A library prepared for alpha chains yielded this beta chain as an off-target read; its size is of little meaning. The V call is TRBV9, the J call TRBJ1-2, with D possibly TRBD1 on 5 matching bases. CDR1 SGDLS and CDR2 YYNGEE come from the germline V gene. The CDR3 consists of 13 residues. Trimming stripped 2 bases from V and 8 bases from J, with 13 bases between. The CDR3 nucleotides read TGTGCCAGCAGCGTGATGGACACTCGGGGCTACACCTTC. It translates to CASSVMDTRGYTF.

Concerning this clonotype itself: This beta chain was picked up by a library intended for alpha chains and is off target, so its count carries little meaning. The V and J genes are TRBV5-4 and TRBJ2-3; D is tentatively TRBD1 or TRBD2 (6 bases each). Trimming removed 2 bases at V and 2 bases at J, with 9 bases between. Looked up from germline, CDR1 is SGHNT and CDR2 is YYREEE (reference sequence). This CDR3 region has 14 residues. CDR3 DNA sequence: TGTGCCAGCAGCTTAGGGGGGACCACAGATACGCAGTATTTT. It specifies CASSLGGTTDTQYF.

This clonotype was observed at least ten times. Little can be read into the size of this beta chain, an off-target read in a library designed for alpha chains. This chain uses TRBV7-2 with TRBJ2-6; no definite D call. Germline CDR1 is SGHTA and CDR2 is FQGNSA. V was trimmed by 3 bases and J by 4 bases, leaving 4 bases between them. CDR3 length equals 13 residues. This CDR3 reads CASSFYGANVLTF. The DNA of the CDR3 is TGTGCCAGCAGCTTTTACGGGGCCAACGTCCTGACTTTC.

This clonotype was detected many times. This beta chain lies outside the target of a library built for alpha chains; its clone size means little. The rearrangement uses TRBV5-6 and TRBJ2-7; D ambiguous. Germline loops: CDR1 SGHDT, CDR2 YYEEEE. V lost 4 bases, J lost 0 bases, and 2 bases lay in between. The CDR3 is 11 residues long. This chain's CDR3 is CASSNSYEQYF. The CDR3, as DNA: TGTGCCAGCAGCAACTCCTACGAGCAGTACTTC.

This clonotype is termed medium-sized (0.01 to 0.1%). This beta chain represents an off-target read in a library built for alpha chains; its size is of limited meaning. The chain has TRBV7-8 and TRBJ2-7; D may match TRBD1 or TRBD2 (5 bases each). CDR1 and CDR2 from the germline V gene are SGHVS and FQNEAQ. The germline V and J ends were trimmed by 1 base and 3 bases, with 13 bases remaining between them. CDR3 length: 15 amino acids. As DNA, the CDR3 is TGTGCCAGCAGCTTAGAATCCGGGGCCGGCTACGAGCAGTACTTC. It codes for CASSLESGAGYEQYF. Full variable domain (remainder filled in from reference TRBV7-8 and TRBJ2-7): GAGVSQSPRYKVAKRGQDVALRCDPISGHVSLFWYQQALGQGPEFLTYFQNEAQLDKSGLPSDRFFAERPEGSVSTLKIQRTQQEDSAVYLCASSLESGAGYEQYFGPGTRLTVT.